This T cell receptor beta chain was captured by sequencing in a study of identifying expanded T cells in peripheral blood. Germline trimming cut 7 bases from V and 8 bases from J; bases unmatched to any gene: 11. This CDR3 comprises 13 residues. Germline CDR1 SQVTM, CDR2 ANQGSEA. During the collection period, no donor immune events like infections were recorded. Some clones are missing from TCRdb's copy, which holds only in-frame ones; the method was immunoSEQ multiplex PCR. Here the sample spans under 95,000 clones, around 89% being singletons. Study outcomes and limitations: Clone count variance between approximately 2-week samples rose with total template count.

Remarks on this clone: The antigen remains unidentified.

The chain uses TRBV29-1 and TRBJ1-2; 9 bases map to TRBD1. The origin of this receptor is a person aged 18 to 70 in good health. Input material: blood. The CDR3 DNA sequence: TGCAGCGGCGCCACCGGGACAGGGAAGGGCTACACCTTC. Encoded protein: CSGATGTGKGYTF.